This T cell receptor (beta chain) is drawn from a study of OX40 agonist ivuxolimab in advanced cancers. Study information: The group had a mean age of around 60 years, ranged from about 23 to 85, and was 82.7% male. Three patients responded partially, comprising one with hepatocellular carcinoma and two with cutaneous melanoma.

Generated by immunoSEQ multiplex PCR, the TCRdb table keeps only in-frame clones and is missing some. The table lists approximately 11,000 clones, 81% of them singletons. Patients with a history of autoimmune disease or on systemic immunosuppression were excluded. This clone was seen more than once but under ten times. The CDR3 is made up of 15 amino acids. With V trimmed by 6 bases and J by 4 bases, 5 bases remained unmatched. Germline V CDR1 and CDR2: MNHEY, SMNVEV (reference sequence). J is TRBJ2-2 and V is TRBV27, with 10 bases aligning to TRBD2. The material sequenced was CD4+ or CD8+ T cells sorted from blood, taken in a trial of the OX40 agonist ivuxolimab. This sequence was found in an adult with an advanced solid tumor such as melanoma, head and neck, liver or kidney cancer. CDR3 bases: TGTGCCAGCAGCCTTACTAGCGGGGTCACCGGGGAGCTGTTTTTT. It codes for CASSLTSGVTGELFF.